This TCR beta chain derives from a study of cytomegalovirus exposure and HLA in healthy donors. Study-wide background: Earlier findings included some 120 million unique TCR beta sequences obtained from 150 million to 200 million T cells.

As for the donors, each was a healthy bone marrow donor. Study findings and constraints: Earlier findings revealed that most TCR beta V segments proved productive either about 87% or about 30% of the time.

PCR used 60 Vbeta primers and 13 Jbeta primers. The table came from immunoSEQ multiplex PCR; TCRdb's copy has only in-frame clones and leaves some out. This table holds 80,000 to 90,000 clones, around 85% found once. There are a few counts of this clone. What it binds is unknown. In germline, CDR1 is SGHVS, CDR2 FQNEAQ. The CDR3 has 16 residues. The J segment lost 1 base and the V segment lost 2 bases, leaving 4 bases of the junction unmatched. Sequences were obtained from PBMCs. This receptor was taken from a man aged 25 to 45 in good health and CMV-seronegative. The chain joins TRBV7-8 to TRBJ1-1; 10 bases are a match to TRBD1. The CDR3: CASSLRDRGSNTEAFF. The CDR3 DNA follows: TGTGCCAGCAGCTTAAGGGACAGGGGATCGAACACTGAAGCTTTCTTT.